The source of this T cell receptor beta chain is a study of OX40 agonist ivuxolimab in advanced cancers. The repertoire was sequenced with immunoSEQ multiplex PCR; TCRdb's copy has only in-frame clones and lacks some. The data hold 70,000 or so clones, with roughly nine tenths observed a single time. The V end lost 0 bases, the J end lost 6 bases, and 7 bases lay between the germline ends. CDR1 and CDR2 (germline): SGDLS, YYNGEE. The CDR3 runs 13 residues. The sequenced sample was CD4+ or CD8+ T cells sorted from blood, obtained in a trial of the OX40 agonist ivuxolimab. This chain joins TRBV9 and TRBJ1-5; D call uncertain. This sequence originates from an adult with an advanced solid tumor such as melanoma, head and neck, liver or kidney cancer. CDR3 loop: CASSVDSTQPQHF. As DNA, the CDR3 is TGTGCCAGCAGCGTAGACAGTACTCAGCCCCAGCATTTT.